The 24 T cell receptor beta chains below were found in one sample sequenced in a study of T cells after yellow fever vaccination. TCRdb recomputed calls from the 5' RACE reads with MiXCR, one row per CDR3 protein. The table has 300,000 or so distinct CDR3 sequences, about 4% seen once; the top ten hold approximately 24%. The specimen comprised PBMCs, sampled 5 days after the yellow fever booster vaccination. Receptors were obtained from a young man who received the YFV17D yellow fever vaccine.

This rearrangement joins TRBV14 to TRBJ2-7, with 8 bases fitting TRBD1. Per the germline V gene, CDR1 is SGHDN and CDR2 is FVKESK. V shed 2 bases, J shed 4 bases, and the junction held 10 bases outside the gene matches. The CDR3 runs to 16 residues. The CDR3 nucleotides are TGTGCCAGCAGCCAAAGGATTGGACAGGGTTCGTACGAGCAGTACTTC. Amino acid sequence: CASSQRIGQGSYEQYF. The full variable domain, with the rest looked up from reference TRBV14 and TRBJ2-7, is EAGVTQFPSHSVIEKGQTVTLRCDPISGHDNLYWYRRVMGKEIKFLLHFVKESKQDESGMPNNRFLAERTGGTYSTLKVQPAELEDSGVYFCASSQRIGQGSYEQYFGPGTRLTVT.

This clonotype has just a few counts. The V and J genes are TRBV7-6 and TRBJ1-3; D is unresolved. Germline values: CDR1 SGHVS, CDR2 FNYEAQ. Trimming cost V 2 bases and J 0 bases, with 8 bases left between them. The length of the CDR3 is 15 residues. CDR3 amino acids: CASSLTAFSGNTIYF. CDR3 sequence (DNA): TGTGCCAGCAGCTTAACAGCCTTCTCTGGAAACACCATATATTTT.

This clonotype was detected only a few times. This chain links TRBV5-1 with TRBJ2-1; D remains unclear. Germline CDR1 reads SGHRS; CDR2 reads YFSETQ. This CDR3 has 14 residues. Trimming stripped 0 bases from V and 5 bases from J, with 9 bases between. CDR3: CASSLAYLDNEQFF. The DNA of the CDR3 is TGCGCCAGCAGCTTGGCTTATTTGGACAATGAGCAGTTCTTC.

J is TRBJ1-1 and V is TRBV4-3; D is possibly TRBD1 (6 bases). V was cut by 0 bases and J by 4 bases, with 12 bases left in between. Germline CDR1 reads LGHNA; CDR2 reads YSLEER. The CDR3 is 15 amino acids. CDR3: CASSQDTGWATEAFF. The CDR3 nucleotides are TGCGCCAGCAGCCAAGATACAGGGTGGGCCACTGAAGCTTTCTTT.

The chain employs TRBV19 and TRBJ2-5, with D uncertain. Germline CDR1 and CDR2: LNHDA and SQIVND (reference sequence). V dropped 2 bases and J dropped 5 bases, with 12 bases sitting between them. The CDR3 is made up of 14 amino acids. The CDR3 sequence is CASSINGVQETQYF. CDR3 coding DNA: TGTGCCAGTAGTATAAATGGAGTTCAGGAGACCCAGTACTTC.

The sample holds a few counts of this clonotype. The genes are TRBV13 and TRBJ2-7; D is unresolved. Germline CDR1 reads PRHDT; CDR2 reads FYEKMQ (reference sequence). Trimming removed 0 bases from V and 5 bases from J, with 11 bases in between. The CDR3 extends over 14 amino acids. The CDR3 loop is CASSLGGYGNEQYF. CDR3 nucleotide sequence: TGTGCCAGCAGCTTAGGAGGGTATGGGAACGAGCAGTACTTC.

The chain couples TRBV7-2 to TRBJ1-2; no reliable D call. The CDR3 runs 15 residues. V shed 4 bases and J shed 0 bases, with 12 bases lying between them. Germline lookup yields CDR1 SGHTA and CDR2 FQGNSA. The CDR3 DNA reads as TGTGCCAGCAGCTCCACGGTGGCAACTAACTATGGCTACACCTTC. Translating it yields CASSSTVATNYGYTF.

There are a few counts of this clonotype. V is TRBV12-3 or TRBV12-4 and J is TRBJ2-7; 7 nucleotides align to TRBD1. J was trimmed by 5 bases and V by 7 bases; bases with no gene match: 8. The CDR3 consists of 13 residues. The CDR3 sequence is CASTRRQGDEQYF. The CDR3 region has the DNA TGTGCCAGCACGCGACGGCAGGGGGACGAGCAGTACTTC.

This clonotype was picked up many times. The CDR3 coding sequence is TGCGCCAGCAGCCAAGTCTGGCTAGCGGGGGGGCCAACGCAGTATTTT. Amino acids: CASSQVWLAGGPTQYF. The chain employs TRBV4-3 and TRBJ2-3; 12 nucleotides match TRBD2. The CDR3 runs to 16 residues. The V gene end was trimmed by 1 base and the J gene end by 9 bases; junction bases not matched to a gene: 8. The germline CDR1 and CDR2 sequences are LGHNA and YSLEER.

J is TRBJ2-5 and V is TRBV25-1, with TRBD1 matching 8 bases. The CDR3 contains 18 residues. Per germline, CDR1 MGHDK and CDR2 SYGVNS. The trim removed 1 base at V and 3 bases at J, leaving 13 bases unmatched. This chain's CDR3 is CASSEWGRGQALKETQYF. CDR3 nucleotides: TGTGCCAGCAGTGAATGGGGAAGGGGACAGGCCCTAAAAGAGACCCAGTACTTC.

The chain joins TRBV9 to TRBJ2-1; tentative D call: TRBD1 (6 bases). The CDR3 consists of 16 residues. Trimming cost V 3 bases and J 2 bases, with 15 bases left between them. Germline assignment: CDR1 SGDLS and CDR2 YYNGEE. The CDR3 coding sequence is TGTGCCAGCAGCGCCCCGAACAGGGTAACCTACAATGAGCAGTTCTTC. This gives the protein CASSAPNRVTYNEQFF.

This clonotype was seen a handful of times. The rearrangement uses TRBV7-3 and TRBJ2-5, with 12 bases aligning to TRBD2. This CDR3 is built from 14 residues. Germline V gene lookup returns CDR1 SGHTA and CDR2 FQGTGA. Trimming at V came to 5 bases and at J to 5 bases, leaving 3 bases not matched to a gene. CDR3 amino acids: CASSASGGVETQYF. The CDR3 DNA is TGTGCCAGCAGCGCTAGCGGGGGGGTGGAGACCCAGTACTTC.

This clonotype was detected only a few times. This chain connects TRBV6-5 to TRBJ2-2, with 10 bases identical to TRBD1. The length of the CDR3 is 17 residues. Germline V lookup: CDR1 MNHEY, CDR2 SVGAGI. V lost 0 bases to trimming and J lost 4 bases; unmatched junction nucleotides: 5. This CDR3 is CASSYSVGTGVTGELFF. CDR3 nucleotides: TGTGCCAGCAGTTACTCGGTCGGGACAGGGGTCACCGGGGAGCTGTTTTTT.

This clonotype was seen at least ten times. The chain links TRBV12-3 or TRBV12-4 to TRBJ1-2; D remains ambiguous. This CDR3 comprises 14 residues. V was trimmed by 3 bases and J by 3 bases, leaving 11 bases between them. The CDR3 loop is CASSFSHSDYGYTF. The CDR3 DNA sequence: TGTGCCAGCAGTTTTTCCCATTCGGACTATGGCTACACCTTC.

This clonotype has just a few counts. The V gene is TRBV11-3, the J gene TRBJ2-1, with 7 bases lining up with TRBD2. Germline CDR1 is SGHNT and CDR2 is YENEEA. This CDR3 contains 15 residues. Trimming removed 3 bases from V and 5 bases from J; junction bases left unmatched: 7. The DNA for the CDR3 is TGTGCCAGCAGCTTTGGCGGGGGTAATGACAATGAGCAGTTCTTC. It yields the protein CASSFGGGNDNEQFF. Complete variable domain (other parts from reference TRBV11-3 and TRBJ2-1): EAGVVQSPRYKIIEKKQPVAFWCNPISGHNTLYWYLQNLGQGPELLIRYENEEAVDDSQLPKDRFSAERLKGVDSTLKIQPAELGDSAVYLCASSFGGGNDNEQFFGPGTRLTVL.

This clonotype was picked up many times. The chain combines TRBV5-6 with TRBJ2-7, with D perhaps matching TRBD1 or TRBD2 (5 bases each). Germline V lookup: CDR1 SGHDT, CDR2 YYEEEE. Trimming cost V 3 bases and J 3 bases, with 16 bases left between them. CDR3 length equals 15 residues. CDR3 bases: TGTGCCAGCAGCTCCGGACCGGGACCCCGCTACGAGCAGTACGTC. Protein: CASSSGPGPRYEQYV.

This clonotype was detected a few times. The chain couples TRBV9 to TRBJ2-1; 15 nucleotides agree with TRBD2. V gave up 1 base and J gave up 5 bases; unmatched junction bases: 7. The CDR3 has 18 residues. Germline values: CDR1 SGDLS, CDR2 YYNGEE. Here the CDR3 reads CASSVTGLAGGPHNEQFF. DNA of the CDR3: TGTGCCAGCAGCGTAACGGGACTAGCGGGGGGACCTCACAATGAGCAGTTCTTC.

This clonotype has ten or more counts. This chain uses TRBV9 with TRBJ2-7; D is uncertain. Per germline, CDR1 SGDLS and CDR2 YYNGEE. The CDR3 runs to 14 residues. The germline V and J ends were trimmed by 0 bases and 4 bases, with 11 bases remaining between them. The CDR3 DNA reads TGTGCCAGCAGCGTAGTGCCGAATCTGTACGAGCAGTACTTC. Translating gives CASSVVPNLYEQYF.

This clonotype was picked up a small number of times. The rearrangement links TRBV7-3 to TRBJ2-1, with TRBD2 matching over 7 bases. This CDR3 spans 14 amino acids. V shed 5 bases, J shed 6 bases, and the junction held 7 bases outside the gene matches. Germline CDR1 reads SGHTA; CDR2 reads FQGTGA. CDR3: CASSVGGDGNEQFF. CDR3 coding DNA: TGTGCCAGCAGCGTGGGGGGGGACGGCAATGAGCAGTTCTTC. The entire variable domain, with the rest obtained from reference TRBV7-3 and TRBJ2-1, is as follows: GAGVSQTPSNKVTEKGKYVELRCDPISGHTALYWYRQSLGQGPEFLIYFQGTGAADDSGLPNDRFFAVRPEGSVSTLKIQRTERGDSAVYLCASSVGGDGNEQFFGPGTRLTVL.

This clonotype was counted at least ten times. The gene calls are TRBV7-3 and TRBJ2-4, with D possibly matching TRBD2 (7 bases). The ends were cut back, 0 bases at V and 6 bases at J, with 9 bases in the middle. The CDR3 length is 14 residues. CDR1 and CDR2 from the germline V gene are SGHTA and FQGTGA. For the CDR3, the DNA is TGTGCCAGCAGCTTAACGGGGGGGCGAAACATTCAGTACTTC. This gives the protein CASSLTGGRNIQYF.

This clonotype turned up a few times. The gene calls are TRBV5-1 and TRBJ2-2; TRBD2 is a possible D gene (5 bases). Trimming shortened V by 4 bases and J by 5 bases, and 12 bases separated the two germline ends. This CDR3 spans 14 amino acids. CDR1 SGHRS and CDR2 YFSETQ come from the germline V gene. The CDR3 reads CASSPAGVTGELFF. The CDR3 DNA is TGCGCCAGCAGCCCCGCCGGGGTTACCGGGGAGCTGTTTTTT.

This sequence joins TRBV4-1 and TRBJ2-3, with 11 nucleotides matching TRBD2. The CDR3 is made up of 16 amino acids. Germline-derived CDR1 and CDR2 are MGHRA and YSYEKL. The V gene end was trimmed by 2 bases and the J gene end by 3 bases; junction bases not matched to a gene: 4. DNA for the CDR3: TGCGCCAGCAGCCAATTTAGCGGGGGGGGGACAGATACGCAGTATTTT. Residues: CASSQFSGGGTDTQYF.

In this sample, this clonotype turned up many times. The chain links TRBV12-3 or TRBV12-4 to TRBJ2-6, with 9 bases that match TRBD2. V lost 3 bases, J lost 0 bases, and 6 bases stayed unmatched. The CDR3 spans 18 residues. Here the CDR3 DNA reads TGTGCCAGCAGTTTGCGGGGGGGGTCGATCTCTGGGGCCAACGTCCTGACTTTC. Translated, it gives CASSLRGGSISGANVLTF.

The table lists this clonotype with a few counts. The rearrangement links TRBV28 to TRBJ1-2; no definite D call. V gave up 2 bases and J gave up 8 bases, with 15 bases separating them. Germline V lookup: CDR1 MDHEN, CDR2 SYDVKM. The CDR3 extends over 14 amino acids. CDR3 sequence reads: CASSLARRSGGYTF. The CDR3 DNA sequence: TGTGCCAGCAGTTTAGCCCGGAGGTCGGGCGGCTACACCTTC.